Described below is a single T cell receptor beta chain sequence and its context. Its antigen is not yet known. No clone much larger than this one lies a single base away; base qualities are absent. The method was 5' RACE. A second PCR of about 6 to 11 cycles was performed with a sample-barcoded 5' primer and a J-beta primer mix. A unique molecular identifier was introduced onto each TCR beta cDNA molecule by a template-switch 5' adaptor carrying 12 random nucleotides. Each sample yielded at least 3 million CDR3-containing paired-end reads. First-strand cDNA was synthesized from all RNA with the Mint cDNA synthesis kit, primed by a TRBC-specific oligonucleotide. After uracil-DNA glycosylase treatment, a first 18-cycle PCR used universal primers M1SS and BC2_uni_R on all cDNA. Per the source publication's procedure: For normalization, 1 million high-quality reads were randomly selected from each sample, with every read carrying a distinct molecular identifier. Reads with shared molecular identifiers were discarded instead of being binned into consensus sequences. MiTCR, with a Q25 quality threshold and the strictest error-elimination algorithm, was used for CDR3 identification, clonotype clustering and error correction. A nonparametric unseen species model with Euler transformation was used to estimate lower-bound total TCR beta diversity. The public reads were quality trimmed at Q25 with fastp and then assembled into clones with MiXCR by TCRdb, keeping productive beta chains. Rows are combined by CDR3 protein, so each entry shows the most common genes and DNA. Clone size and V and J calls follow TCRdb, not the original study. The sample table lists 1.8 million or so distinct CDR3 sequences, around 42% of them with a count of one. The ten biggest clones cover approximately 22% of the sample.

The roughly 39 donors, aged about 6 to 95 years, were systemically healthy Caucasian individuals from Russia. Each donor gave about 9.2 milliliters of peripheral blood, drawn into EDTA-treated Vacutainer tubes. Ficoll-Paque density-gradient centrifugation was used to isolate PBMCs, with at least 6.5 million per sample. Total RNA, at least 6 micrograms per sample, was extracted from PBMCs with Trizol reagent. Naive CD45RAhigh/CD27high T cell percentages were measured by flow cytometry on a PBMC aliquot from every donor. The data were taken from a study of blood T cells in healthy people across ages (dated by TCRdb to the mid-2010s). The study in broad terms: In model experiments, template switching captured roughly one uniquely barcoded TCR beta cDNA molecule for every two T cells. The study measured age-related changes in TCR beta repertoire diversity using deep sequencing normalized with unique cDNA molecular identifiers. Donors were grouped into four age groups: young (average 16 years), middle-aged (about 38), aged (around 56) and long-lived (about 82). To avoid experimental bias, donors of different ages were distributed randomly across sequencing lanes. For two donors (one aged 18 to 30 and one aged 80 or older), the study analyzed two additional independent replicas of 1 million unique cDNA reads from the same blood draw.

Reading the germline V gene gives CDR1 MNHEY and CDR2 SVGAGI. V loses 0 bases of germline sequence and J loses 11 bases, and the interval between the two ends is 13 bases. The CDR3 sequence holds 13 residues, the cysteine and phenylalanine included. The read is trimmed to its CDR3 DNA, 39 bases read in frame from base 1. Here is what the overall study found, with its caveats: The percentage of naive T cells measured by flow cytometry correlated strongly with observed TCR beta diversity. Total diversity estimates from one million sequenced T cells were considered lower bounds and underestimates. The CMV infection status of donors was not known, potentially confounding age-related changes in expanded clonotypes. As age increased, observed TCR beta diversity per million T cells dropped in a roughly linear way, and a significant reduction was already evident by age 40. Since profiling was done on bulk unsorted PBMCs, naive and antigen-experienced compartments could not be conclusively compared. Compared with the aged group, more naive CD4+ T cells, fewer expanded clones and increased TCR diversity were shown by the long-lived group, suggesting age selection.

In this chain, TRBV6-5 is recombined with TRBJ1-1; a tentative D match to TRBD1 spans 6 bases. Material for sequencing was blood. The clonotype originates from a human donor in good health. In nucleotides, the sequence is TGTGCCAGCAGTTACTCGTCGAGGGGGTCGGCTTTCTTT. The translation is CASSYSSRGSAFF.